Listed below are T cell receptor beta chains from one sample, sequenced in a study of technical replicates of blood from a handful of donors. The assay was immunoSEQ multiplex PCR, and TCRdb's table has in-frame clones only and misses some. The sample includes around 100,000 clones, approximately 96% of them seen just once. Sequenced: T cells isolated from PBMCs. These receptors all come from a human donor in good health. Each CDR3 is given with its conserved first and last residue. The D gene is left open where the match is weak. Only part of the rows carry a size: once, few, many, or a class if the clone is expanded.

>TRBV30|NA|TRBJ2-5|13|NA
TGTGCCTGGTCTGTAGTGGGCGGGGAGACCCAGTACTTC
CAWSVVGGETQYF
>TRBV6-1|NA|TRBJ1-1|13|TRBD1
TGTGCCAGCAATGGACAGGGCTTCACTGAAGCTTTCTTT
CASNGQGFTEAFF
>TRBV27|NA|TRBJ2-2|13|NA
TGTGCCAGCAGTTTATCCTTCACCGGGGAGCTGTTTTTT
CASSLSFTGELFF
>TRBV5-4|NA|TRBJ1-1|15|NA
TGTGCCAGCAGCTTGAAGGGAGGGAGATTAAAGGAAGCTTTCTTT
CASSLKGGRLKEAFF
>TRBV27|NA|TRBJ2-6|14|NA
TGTGCCAGCAGTTTAGGGGCCGGGGCCAACGTCCTGACTTTC
CASSLGAGANVLTF
>TRBV18|NA|TRBJ2-5|13|NA
TGTGCCAGCTCACCACCGGGGGGAGAGACCCAGTACTTC
CASSPPGGETQYF
>TRBV5-3|NA|TRBJ1-2|13|NA
TGTGCCAGAAGCTTGTGCGCTAACTATGGCTACACCTTC
CARSLCANYGYTF
>TRBV10-3|NA|TRBJ2-4|17|NA
TGTGCCATCAGTGAGTCGGGAGGGGGACGGGGCAAAAACATTCAGTACTTC
CAISESGGGRGKNIQYF
>TRBV20-1|once|TRBJ2-5|11|NA
TGCAGTGCCGCACTTGTGGAGACCCAGTACTTC
CSAALVETQYF
>TRBV19|NA|TRBJ2-2|13|TRBD2
TGTGCTGTGGTGGGACTACACACCGGGGAGCTGTTTTTT
CAVVGLHTGELFF
>TRBV4-1|NA|TRBJ2-2|16|TRBD2
TGCGCCAGCAGCCAACTTACGACTAGCGGGACCGGGGAGCTGTTTTTT
CASSQLTTSGTGELFF
>TRBV9|NA|TRBJ2-1|17|TRBD1
TGTGCCAGCAGCGTAGGTCAAGGGGGCTTACATTTCAATGAGCAGTTCTTC
CASSVGQGGLHFNEQFF
>TRBV10-3|NA|TRBJ2-3|13|NA
TGTGCCATCAGTGAATTGGAGACAGATACGCAGTATTTT
CAISELETDTQYF
>TRBV27|once|TRBJ2-2|16|NA
TGTGCCAGCAGTTCCCCCTGGACAGCGAACACCGGGGAGCTGTTTTTT
CASSSPWTANTGELFF
>TRBV5-1|once|TRBJ2-5|15|TRBD2
TGCGCCAGCAGCTCCGGGACTAGCGATGAAGAGACCCAGTACTTC
CASSSGTSDEETQYF
>TRBV27|NA|TRBJ1-2|13|NA
TGTGCCAGCAGTTTAGATATGGGGGGTGGCTACACCTTC
CASSLDMGGGYTF
>TRBV5-1|NA|TRBJ2-7|11|NA
TGCGCCAGCAGCTTCTATGGCGAGCAGTACTTC
CASSFYGEQYF
>TRBV18|NA|TRBJ2-7|15|TRBD1
TGTGCCAGCTCACCACAGGGGGCGTTCTCCTACGAGCAGTACTTC
CASSPQGAFSYEQYF
>TRBV2|NA|TRBJ2-1|13|NA
TGTGCCAGCACGAGTATGAGGGACAATGAGCAGTTCTTC
CASTSMRDNEQFF
>TRBV15|NA|TRBJ2-1|15|TRBD2
TGTGCCACCAGCAGAGATCTGGTAGCGGGCAATGAGCAGTTCTTC
CATSRDLVAGNEQFF
>TRBV7-9|NA|TRBJ2-4|15|TRBD1
TGTGCCAGCAGCTTGCTGGGACAGGGGGAAAACATTCAGTACTTC
CASSLLGQGENIQYF
>TRBV10-2|NA|TRBJ2-7|15|TRBD1
TGCGCCAGCAATGGGTTCCGGGACAGCTCCTACGAGCAGTACTTC
CASNGFRDSSYEQYF
>TRBV5-1|NA|TRBJ1-1|15|TRBD1
TGCGCCAGCAGCTGGACAGGGTCTATGAACACTGAAGCTTTCTTT
CASSWTGSMNTEAFF
>TRBV28|NA|TRBJ2-1|13|NA
TGTGCCAGCAGTTTGTTTACGGGGGGCGAGCAGTTCTTC
CASSLFTGGEQFF
>TRBV19|NA|TRBJ2-7|18|TRBD2
TGTGCCAGTAGCCCGGGACTAGCGGGAGGTTTAGGGCCCTACGAGCAGTACTTC
CASSPGLAGGLGPYEQYF
>TRBV9|NA|TRBJ2-2|16|NA
TGTGCCAGCAGCGTAGCGAGCGAAGCGAACACCGGGGAGCTGTTTTTT
CASSVASEANTGELFF
>TRBV5-1|NA|TRBJ2-5|18|TRBD2
TGCGCCAGCAGCTTGATACCTAGCGGGAGCCTCCAGATAGAGACCCAGTACTTC
CASSLIPSGSLQIETQYF
>TRBV18|NA|TRBJ1-1|15|TRBD1
TGTGCCAGCTGTACAGGGGTAGGGGTGAACACTGAAGCTTTCTTT
CASCTGVGVNTEAFF
>TRBV5-1|NA|TRBJ1-1|15|TRBD1
TGCGCCAGCAGCTTGCACGGACAGGGGGCAGCGGAAGCTTTCTTT
CASSLHGQGAAEAFF
>TRBV7-3|NA|TRBJ2-1|17|TRBD2
TGTGCCAGCAGCTTAGGTCCTTTGGTAGCGGGAGTGAATGAGCAGTTCTTC
CASSLGPLVAGVNEQFF
>TRBV4-2|few|TRBJ2-3|17|NA
TGTGCCAGCAGCCAAGATCCTCGGTCCTGGAGCACAGATACGCAGTATTTT
CASSQDPRSWSTDTQYF
>TRBV27|NA|TRBJ1-5|16|NA
TGTGCCAGCAGTCCTCTAAACCAGGGAATCAATCAGCCCCAGCATTTT
CASSPLNQGINQPQHF
>TRBV9|NA|TRBJ2-1|14|NA
TGTGCCAGCAGCGTCGAGGGGGCCTACAATGAGCAGTTCTTC
CASSVEGAYNEQFF
>TRBV7-2|NA|TRBJ2-1|15|TRBD2
TGTGCCAGCAGCTTAGAGGGGACTATGTCCAATGAGCAGTTCTTC
CASSLEGTMSNEQFF
>TRBV7-9|NA|TRBJ2-3|14|TRBD2
TGTGCCAGCAGCCCAAGGACTAGCGGCGATACGCAGTATTTT
CASSPRTSGDTQYF
>TRBV28|NA|TRBJ2-7|12|NA
TGTGCCAGCAGTTTAGAGAGGCCGGAGCAGTACTTC
CASSLERPEQYF
>TRBV28|NA|TRBJ2-5|17|TRBD2
TGTGCCAGCAGTTTAACGCTGGCGGGAGAGGTGACAGAGACCCAGTACTTC
CASSLTLAGEVTETQYF
>TRBV7-9|NA|TRBJ2-7|14|TRBD1
TGTGCCAGCAGCCCTAGGGACAGGGCTTACGAGCAGTACTTC
CASSPRDRAYEQYF
>TRBV5-6|NA|TRBJ1-1|11|NA
TGTGCCAGCAGCTTTATCACTGAAGCTTTCTTT
CASSFITEAFF
>TRBV28|once|TRBJ1-2|14|NA
TGTGCCAGCAGTTCGATACAGGAAAGCTATGGCTACACCTTC
CASSSIQESYGYTF
>TRBV2|NA|TRBJ1-1|19|TRBD1
TGTGCCAGCAGATTACCGGGACAGGGGGCTCGATGGGCGAACACTGAAGCTTTCTTT
CASRLPGQGARWANTEAFF
>TRBV19|once|TRBJ2-2|17|TRBD2
TGTGCCAGTAGTATGCCTTACAGCGGGAGTTTCACCGGGGAGCTGTTTTTT
CASSMPYSGSFTGELFF
>TRBV13|NA|TRBJ2-3|16|NA
TGTGCCAGCAGCTTGGGGCGGGGGCCTCCTCCAGATACGCAGTATTTT
CASSLGRGPPPDTQYF
>TRBV30|NA|TRBJ2-7|12|TRBD1
TGTGCCTGGGACAGGGAGACCTACGAGCAGTACTTC
CAWDRETYEQYF
>TRBV7-3|once|TRBJ1-2|14|NA
TGTGCCAGCAGCTTAACTCGGACAGACTATGGCTACACCTTC
CASSLTRTDYGYTF
>TRBV9|NA|TRBJ1-5|14|NA
TGTGCCAGCAGCGTGCTACAGGGTATACAGCCCCAGCATTTT
CASSVLQGIQPQHF
>TRBV2|NA|TRBJ2-7|14|NA
TGTGCCAGCAGTGGGAGGGGGCGCCCCTACGAGCAGTACTTC
CASSGRGRPYEQYF
>TRBV11-2|NA|TRBJ1-5|13|NA
TGTGCCAGCAGCTTAGAGCGGGATCAGCCCCAGCATTTT
CASSLERDQPQHF
>TRBV13|NA|TRBJ2-2|15|NA
TGTGCCACCTCGGCCCTAGACGGTAGGACCGGGGAGCTGTTTTTT
CATSALDGRTGELFF
>TRBV28|NA|TRBJ2-7|16|TRBD1
TGTGCCAGCAGTAAAATTTCCGGGACAGGGTTCTACGAGCAGTACTTC
CASSKISGTGFYEQYF
>TRBV5-1|NA|TRBJ1-1|14|NA
TGCGCCAGCGGACTGTGGGGGGAGAACACTGAAGCTTTCTTT
CASGLWGENTEAFF
>TRBV5-1|NA|TRBJ2-5|16|TRBD2
TGCGCCAGCAGCTTCGCGGGACTAGCGGGAGGAGAGACCCAGTACTTC
CASSFAGLAGGETQYF
>TRBV18|NA|TRBJ1-5|15|NA
TGTGCCAGCTCACCACAGGGAGTTGACAATCAGCCCCAGCATTTT
CASSPQGVDNQPQHF
>TRBV9|NA|TRBJ2-1|14|TRBD1
TGTGCCAGCAGCAGAGCGGACAGGGACAATGAGCAGTTCTTC
CASSRADRDNEQFF
>TRBV9|NA|TRBJ2-1|15|TRBD1
TGTGCCAGCAGCGCCAACTTCGACAGGGGTCATGAGCAGTTCTTC
CASSANFDRGHEQFF
>TRBV7-2|NA|TRBJ1-2|17|TRBD1
TGTGCCAGCAGCCCTATATGGATATCCAGGGGGGTTTATGGCTACACCTTC
CASSPIWISRGVYGYTF
>TRBV19|NA|TRBJ1-1|13|NA
TGTGCCAGTAGCTTACAGGGATTTACTGAAGCTTTCTTT
CASSLQGFTEAFF
>TRBV9|few|TRBJ1-1|14|TRBD1
TGTGCCAGCAGCGAAACAGGGGTGAACACTGAAGCTTTCTTT
CASSETGVNTEAFF
>TRBV2|NA|TRBJ1-2|14|TRBD1
TGTGCCGGACAACAGGGGTCAAGTACCTATGGCTACACCTTC
CAGQQGSSTYGYTF
>TRBV29-1|NA|TRBJ2-5|12|NA
TGCAGCGTTGAGACAGGCCAAGAGACCCAGTACTTC
CSVETGQETQYF